The 31 T cell receptor beta chains reported below all come from one sample, sequenced in a study of blood T cell repertoires in COVID-19. Only in-frame clones appear in the TCRdb table, and some are missing; sequencing was by immunoSEQ multiplex PCR. The sample lists 80,000 to 95,000 clones, less than 85% occurring once. The sample was peripheral blood. The receptor set was obtained from a man older than 75 with acute or convalescent COVID-19.

In DNA form, the CDR3 reads TGTGCCAGTAGTATCTCCCATAGCGGGAGGACCTACGAGCAGTACTTC. Translated: CASSISHSGRTYEQYF. J is TRBJ2-7 and V is TRBV19; 10 nucleotides align to TRBD2. The V gene's germline CDR1 is LNHDA and CDR2 SQIVND (reference sequence). V trimming: 3 bases; J trimming: 2 bases; junction bases outside the gene matches: 7. CDR3 length equals 16 residues.

The chain has TRBV19 and TRBJ1-1; perhaps TRBD1 as D (6 bases). V lost 5 bases and J lost 5, with 18 bases in between. The germline V gene has CDR1 LNHDA and CDR2 SQIVND (reference sequence). The length of the CDR3 is 15 residues. The CDR3 DNA reads TGTGCCAGTAGTTTCATCACAGGGTTGCAGACTGAAGCTTTCTTT. Protein product: CASSFITGLQTEAFF.

This chain connects TRBV9 to TRBJ2-3; TRBD2 matches 10 bases. V was clipped by 2 bases and J by 4 bases; unmatched bases: 13. CDR1 is SGDLS and CDR2 is YYNGEE in the germline V gene. The CDR3 spans 18 residues. The CDR3 is CASSVDPEAGGPADTQYF. The CDR3, as DNA: TGTGCCAGCAGCGTGGACCCAGAAGCGGGAGGGCCGGCAGATACGCAGTATTTT.

This chain uses TRBV5-1 with TRBJ1-4; 9 bases align to TRBD1. Germline CDR1 reads SGHRS; CDR2 reads YFSETQ. The CDR3 contains 17 residues. V was pared by 0 bases and J by 3 bases, with 6 bases of the junction left unmatched. This CDR3 is CASSLAHRGPANEKLFF. DNA for the CDR3: TGCGCCAGCAGCTTGGCACACAGGGGGCCGGCTAATGAAAAACTGTTTTTT.

In its sample, this clone was seen a few times. The chain uses TRBV28 and TRBJ1-1; D remains unclear. The CDR3 has 12 residues. Germline CDR1 MDHEN, CDR2 SYDVKM. V was trimmed by 8 bases and J by 0 bases, leaving 7 bases between them. In DNA, the CDR3 is TGTGCCAGCTTCTCGGTGAACACTGAAGCTTTCTTT. It specifies CASFSVNTEAFF.

The rearrangement uses TRBV9 and TRBJ2-5, with 14 positions matching TRBD2. Per germline, CDR1 SGDLS and CDR2 YYNGEE. The CDR3 is 19 residues long. V shed 2 bases and J 5 bases; nucleotides not matched to a gene: 14. The CDR3 nucleotides are TGTGCCAGCAGCGTCTTGGGACTAGCGGGAGCCGGCGCCAAGGAGACCCAGTACTTC. Protein product: CASSVLGLAGAGAKETQYF.

The V call is TRBV4-3, the J call TRBJ1-6; 11 bases are shared with TRBD1. Losses at the gene ends were 2 bases for V and 9 bases for J; bases not matched to a gene: 6. The CDR3 consists of 16 residues. From germline, CDR1 is LGHNA and CDR2 YSLEER. The CDR3 here is CASSQIGTGGVSPLHF. The CDR3 nucleotides are TGCGCCAGCAGCCAAATCGGGACAGGGGGGGTTTCACCCCTCCACTTT.

This chain uses TRBV19 with TRBJ1-2; a possible D gene is TRBD1 (5 bases). The ends were cut back, 5 bases at V and 4 bases at J, with 20 bases in the middle. Germline CDR1 LNHDA, CDR2 SQIVND (reference sequence). CDR3 length equals 16 residues. The CDR3 region has the DNA TGTGCCAGTAGTCCTAGAACGCAGGGCTTGGGCTATGGCTACACCTTC. Translated: CASSPRTQGLGYGYTF.

CDR3 nucleotide sequence: TGTGCCAGCAGTACGCTCGGTCGGAGCCAAGAGACCCAGTACTTC. This translates into CASSTLGRSQETQYF. The V gene is TRBV6-2 or TRBV6-3, the J gene TRBJ2-5; D uncertain. This CDR3 comprises 15 residues. Germline CDR1 MNHEY, CDR2 SVGEGT. V was cut by 5 bases and J by 1 base, with 14 bases left in between.

The chain recombines TRBV7-2 with TRBJ2-7; TRBD1 matches 7 bases. This CDR3 region has 15 residues. The trim removed 5 bases at V and 0 bases at J, leaving 7 bases unmatched. Germline CDR1 reads SGHTA; CDR2 reads FQGNSA. CDR3 sequence (DNA): TGTGCCAGCAGCGACGGACAGGCTCTCTCCTACGAGCAGTACTTC. This translates into CASSDGQALSYEQYF.

This chain links TRBV5-1 with TRBJ1-3; tentative D call: TRBD1 (6 bases). Trimming pared 4 bases from V and 4 bases from J, leaving 21 bases between. From germline, CDR1 is SGHRS and CDR2 YFSETQ. The CDR3 consists of 17 residues. This CDR3 is CASSVSSGASRGNTIYF. In DNA, the CDR3 is TGCGCCAGCAGCGTATCTTCAGGGGCTTCGAGAGGAAACACCATATATTTT.

This clone was counted once. The chain employs TRBV15 and TRBJ1-2; 11 bases line up with TRBD1. CDR1 and CDR2 from the germline V gene are LNHNV and YYDKDF (reference sequence). The CDR3 consists of 14 residues. Trimming at V came to 5 bases and at J to 4 bases, leaving 3 bases not matched to a gene. The CDR3 spells CATSGQGAGYGYTF. The CDR3 DNA is TGTGCCACCAGCGGACAGGGGGCGGGCTATGGCTACACCTTC.

The chain carries TRBV5-6 and TRBJ2-7; the D gene is possibly TRBD1 (5 bases). CDR1 SGHDT and CDR2 YYEEEE come from the germline V gene. V was cut by 1 base and J by 7 bases, with 15 bases left in between. There are 14 residues in the CDR3. The CDR3 here is CASSLRRLGDEQYF. The CDR3 bases are TGTGCCAGCAGCTTGCGAAGGCTAGGGGATGAGCAGTACTTC.

The chain recombines TRBV5-1 with TRBJ1-4, with a possible D match to TRBD1 (5 bases). The germline V and J ends were trimmed by 5 bases and 3 bases, with 11 bases remaining between them. The CDR3 is made up of 14 amino acids. Germline V gives CDR1 SGHRS, CDR2 YFSETQ. This CDR3 is CASSPQGANEKLFF. The CDR3 DNA is TGCGCCAGCAGTCCGCAAGGGGCTAATGAAAAACTGTTTTTT.

This clone was counted a few times. The V call is TRBV9, the J call TRBJ1-1; 7 bases line up with TRBD1. Germline CDR1 and CDR2: SGDLS and YYNGEE. The CDR3 extends over 15 amino acids. With 3 bases clipped from V and 4 bases from J, the junction kept 9 bases outside the gene matches. CDR3 protein: CASSEQTGLGTEAFF. CDR3 in DNA: TGTGCCAGCAGCGAACAGACAGGGTTGGGCACTGAAGCTTTCTTT.

This chain joins TRBV13 and TRBJ2-7; 13 bases fit TRBD2. This CDR3 spans 14 amino acids. V trimming: 3 bases; J trimming: 6 bases; junction bases outside the gene matches: 2. Germline V CDR1 and CDR2: PRHDT, FYEKMQ (reference sequence). Here the CDR3 reads CASSLRLAGGEQYF. Written as DNA, the CDR3 is TGTGCCAGCAGCTTGAGACTAGCGGGGGGCGAGCAGTACTTC.

This sequence joins TRBV5-1 and TRBJ1-2; D perhaps matches TRBD1 (6 bases). CDR3 length equals 13 residues. Per germline, CDR1 SGHRS and CDR2 YFSETQ. The V end lost 2 bases, the J end lost 2 bases, and 7 bases lay between the germline ends. CDR3 sequence reads: CASSLGQNYGYTF. CDR3 nucleotides: TGCGCCAGCAGCTTAGGACAGAACTATGGCTACACCTTC.

This clone showed up just a few times. The V gene is TRBV25-1, the J gene TRBJ1-2, with D uncertain. Germline values: CDR1 MGHDK, CDR2 SYGVNS. Deletions cut 2 bases from V and 8 bases from J, with 12 bases between. CDR3 size: 13 residues. CDR3 nucleotides: TGTGCCAGCAGTGAAGAAGACTTTACGGGCTACACCTTC. This sequence encodes CASSEEDFTGYTF.

This chain uses TRBV4-1 with TRBJ1-4, with TRBD1 matching over 11 bases. This CDR3 contains 18 residues. Looked up from germline, CDR1 is MGHRA and CDR2 is YSYEKL. Losses at the gene ends were 0 bases for V and 5 bases for J; bases not matched to a gene: 8. The CDR3 DNA reads as TGCGCCAGCAGCCAAGATCAAAGGACAGGGGGCGCGAATGAAAAACTGTTTTTT. Encoded protein: CASSQDQRTGGANEKLFF.

The chain is built from TRBV6-5 and TRBJ1-5, with 7 bases identical to TRBD1. V lost 6 bases to trimming and J lost 0 bases; unmatched junction nucleotides: 5. CDR1 is MNHEY, CDR2 SVGAGI, per germline. The CDR3 covers 15 residues. The CDR3 DNA follows: TGTGCCAGCAGGAAAACAGGGGATAGCAATCAGCCCCAGCATTTT. Its translation is CASRKTGDSNQPQHF.

The chain carries TRBV3-1 (or the pseudogene TRBV3-2) and TRBJ2-2; 11 nucleotides agree with TRBD2. Unmatched junction bases numbered 8, after V lost 0 bases and J lost 2 bases. From germline, CDR1 is LGHDT and CDR2 YNNKEL (reference sequence). The CDR3 totals 19 residues. Here the CDR3 reads CASSQDRCLAGGNTGELFF. The DNA for the CDR3 is TGTGCCAGCAGCCAAGATCGTTGTCTAGCGGGAGGAAACACCGGGGAGCTGTTTTTT.

This chain uses TRBV15 with TRBJ2-3; 7 bases are a match to TRBD2. J gave up 3 bases and V 2 bases, and 5 bases lay outside the gene matches. The CDR3 length is 15 residues. Germline V gives CDR1 LNHNV, CDR2 YYDKDF (reference sequence). CDR3 loop: CATSRSRGSTDTQYF. The CDR3 nucleotides are TGTGCCACCAGCAGAAGTCGCGGGAGTACAGATACGCAGTATTTT.

The chain uses TRBV18 and TRBJ1-5, with unresolved D. The CDR3 runs 15 residues. The germline V and J ends were trimmed by 6 bases and 0 bases, with 12 bases remaining between them. CDR1 and CDR2 from the germline V gene are KGHSH and LQKENI. CDR3 nucleotide sequence: TGTGCCAGCTCCTCGGGTACCCTTAGCAATCAGCCCCAGCATTTT. As protein: CASSSGTLSNQPQHF.

The V and J genes are TRBV28 and TRBJ1-2; D remains ambiguous. CDR3 length: 11 amino acids. Germline assignment: CDR1 MDHEN and CDR2 SYDVKM. Trimming took off 4 bases at V and 4 bases at J, with 4 bases between the two ends. CDR3 region: CASSSGYGYTF. CDR3 nucleotides: TGTGCCAGCAGTTCGGGCTATGGCTACACCTTC.

The chain joins TRBV20-1 to TRBJ1-2; 11 bases map to TRBD1. Losses at the gene ends were 7 bases for V and 6 bases for J; bases not matched to a gene: 1. CDR3 length equals 11 residues. Per the germline V gene, CDR1 is DFQATT and CDR2 is SNEGSKA (reference sequence). The CDR3: CSGTGGNGYTF. The CDR3 DNA sequence: TGCAGTGGGACAGGGGGCAATGGCTACACCTTC.

CDR3 DNA sequence: TGTGCCACCAGTGATTGGACAGGGACGAAAGGCACAGATACGCAGTATTTT. It translates to CATSDWTGTKGTDTQYF. The chain carries TRBV24-1 and TRBJ2-3, with 8 bases aligning to TRBD1. This CDR3 has 17 amino acids. Losses at the gene ends were 2 bases for V and 1 base for J; bases not matched to a gene: 7. Germline V lookup: CDR1 KGHDR, CDR2 SFDVKD.

The genes are TRBV24-1 and TRBJ1-5, with 10 bases identical to TRBD1. The CDR3 is made up of 14 amino acids. Germline V gives CDR1 KGHDR, CDR2 SFDVKD. J was trimmed by 9 bases and V by 5 bases; bases with no gene match: 6. The CDR3 sequence: CATSGTGGIAPQHF. The CDR3 nucleotides are TGTGCCACCAGTGGGACAGGGGGGATCGCGCCCCAGCATTTT.

V gene TRBV28 combines with J gene TRBJ2-5; tentative D call: TRBD1 (6 bases). Germline CDR1 and CDR2: MDHEN and SYDVKM. This CDR3 contains 16 residues. V lost 2 bases to trimming and J lost 4 bases, with 17 bases between them. Here the CDR3 reads CASSLSGQGPLETQYF. The CDR3 DNA follows: TGTGCCAGCAGTTTAAGTGGTCAGGGGCCCTTAGAGACCCAGTACTTC.

The rearrangement uses TRBV3-1 (or the pseudogene TRBV3-2) and TRBJ1-3; D unresolved. The CDR3 is 14 amino acids. CDR1 LGHDT and CDR2 YNNKEL come from the germline V gene (reference sequence). V lost 0 bases to trimming and J lost 8 bases, with 11 bases between them. The CDR3, as DNA: TGTGCCAGCAGCCAAGATCCAAAAATAGACACCATATATTTT. Its translation is CASSQDPKIDTIYF.

This rearrangement joins TRBV6-2 or TRBV6-3 to TRBJ2-2, with 7 bases lining up with TRBD1. The CDR3 has 15 residues. V dropped 3 bases and J dropped 7; count of bases not matched to a gene: 8. Looked up from germline, CDR1 is MNHEY and CDR2 is SVGEGT. The DNA for the CDR3 is TGTGCCAGCAGTTATCCCCAGGGGGAAATCGGGGAGCTGTTTTTT. This encodes CASSYPQGEIGELFF.

This clone has just a few counts. The V and J genes are TRBV18 and TRBJ1-5; D call uncertain. Germline assignment: CDR1 KGHSH and CDR2 LQKENI. The CDR3 has 14 amino acids. The V gene lost 2 bases and the J gene lost 0 bases, with 5 bases spanning the gap. The CDR3 sequence: CASSPGSSNQPQHF. In nucleotides, the CDR3 is TGTGCCAGCTCACCAGGCAGTAGCAATCAGCCCCAGCATTTT. Filled out from reference TRBV18 and TRBJ1-5, the complete variable domain reads NAGVMQNPRHLVRRRGQEARLRCSPMKGHSHVYWYRQLPEEGLKFMVYLQKENIIDESGMPKERFSAEFPKEGPSILRIQQVVRGDSAAYFCASSPGSSNQPQHFGDGTRLSIL.